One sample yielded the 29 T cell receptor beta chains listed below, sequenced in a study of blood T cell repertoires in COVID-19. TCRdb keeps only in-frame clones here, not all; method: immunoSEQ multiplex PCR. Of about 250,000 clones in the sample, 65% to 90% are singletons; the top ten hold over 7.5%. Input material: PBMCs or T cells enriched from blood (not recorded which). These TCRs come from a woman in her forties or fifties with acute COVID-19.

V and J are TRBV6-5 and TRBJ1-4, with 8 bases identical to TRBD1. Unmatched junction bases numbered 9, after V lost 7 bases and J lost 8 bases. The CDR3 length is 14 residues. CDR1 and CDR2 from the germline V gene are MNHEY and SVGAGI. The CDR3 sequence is CASKSDRGGEKLFF. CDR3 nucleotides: TGTGCCAGCAAGTCCGACAGGGGAGGGGAAAAACTGTTTTTT.

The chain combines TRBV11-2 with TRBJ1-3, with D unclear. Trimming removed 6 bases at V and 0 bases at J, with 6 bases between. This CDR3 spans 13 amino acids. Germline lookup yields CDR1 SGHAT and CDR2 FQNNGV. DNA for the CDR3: TGTGCCAGCAGGGGCCTCTCTGGAAACACCATATATTTT. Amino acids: CASRGLSGNTIYF.

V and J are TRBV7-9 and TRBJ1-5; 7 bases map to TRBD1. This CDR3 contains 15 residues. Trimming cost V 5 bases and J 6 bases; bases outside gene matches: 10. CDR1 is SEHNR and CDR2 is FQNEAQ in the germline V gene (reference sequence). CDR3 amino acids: CASSRQGWVSQPQHF. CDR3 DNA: TGTGCCAGCAGCCGACAGGGCTGGGTTAGTCAGCCCCAGCATTTT.

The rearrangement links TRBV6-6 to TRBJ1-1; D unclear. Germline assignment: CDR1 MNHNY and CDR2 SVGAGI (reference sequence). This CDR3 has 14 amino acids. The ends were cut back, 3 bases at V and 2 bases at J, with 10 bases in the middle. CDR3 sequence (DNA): TGTGCCAGCAGTTATGGGGAGAGAAACACTGAAGCTTTCTTT. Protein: CASSYGERNTEAFF.

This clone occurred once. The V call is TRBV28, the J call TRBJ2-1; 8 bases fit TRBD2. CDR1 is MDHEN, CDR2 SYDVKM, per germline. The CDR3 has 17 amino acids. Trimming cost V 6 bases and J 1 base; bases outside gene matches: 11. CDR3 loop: CASRPVRGARSYNEQFF. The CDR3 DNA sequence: TGTGCCAGCAGGCCCGTGCGGGGGGCGAGGTCCTACAATGAGCAGTTCTTC.

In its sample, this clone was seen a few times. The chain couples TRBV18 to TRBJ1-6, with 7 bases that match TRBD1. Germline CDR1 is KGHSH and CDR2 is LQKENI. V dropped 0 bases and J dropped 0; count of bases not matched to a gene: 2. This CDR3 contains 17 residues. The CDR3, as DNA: TGTGCCAGCTCACCACCGGACAGGAGCTCCTATAATTCACCCCTCCACTTT. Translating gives CASSPPDRSSYNSPLHF.

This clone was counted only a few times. CDR3 in DNA: TGTGCCAGCATCGGGGGGGCCAATGAGCAGTTCTTC. It is translated as CASIGGANEQFF. The chain is built from TRBV7-2 and TRBJ2-1; 8 bases agree with TRBD2. V lost 7 bases, J lost 6 bases, and 2 bases stayed unmatched. The CDR3 contains 12 residues. The germline CDR1 and CDR2 sequences are SGHTA and FQGNSA. Full variable domain (remainder filled in from reference TRBV7-2 and TRBJ2-1): GAGVSQSPSNKVTEKGKDVELRCDPISGHTALYWYRQSLGQGLEFLIYFQGNSAPDKSGLPSDRFSAERTGGSVSTLTIQRTQQEDSAVYLCASIGGANEQFFGPGTRLTVL.

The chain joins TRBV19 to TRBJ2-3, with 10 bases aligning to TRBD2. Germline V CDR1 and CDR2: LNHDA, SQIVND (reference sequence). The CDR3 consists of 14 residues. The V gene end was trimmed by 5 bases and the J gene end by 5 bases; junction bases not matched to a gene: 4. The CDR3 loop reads CASSELAGVDTQYF. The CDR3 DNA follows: TGTGCCAGTAGTGAGCTAGCGGGGGTAGATACGCAGTATTTT.

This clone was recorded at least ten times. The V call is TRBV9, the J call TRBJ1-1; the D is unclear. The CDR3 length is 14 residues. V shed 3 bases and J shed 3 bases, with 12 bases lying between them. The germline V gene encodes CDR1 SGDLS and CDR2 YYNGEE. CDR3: CASSAGNRDTEAFF. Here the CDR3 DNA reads TGTGCCAGCAGCGCCGGGAATCGGGACACTGAAGCTTTCTTT.

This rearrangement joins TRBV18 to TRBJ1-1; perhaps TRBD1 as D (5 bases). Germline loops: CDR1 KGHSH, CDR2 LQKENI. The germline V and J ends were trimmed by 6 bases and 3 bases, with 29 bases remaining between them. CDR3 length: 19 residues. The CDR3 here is CASSPRRSPGHVDDTEAFF. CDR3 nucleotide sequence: TGTGCCAGCTCTCCTCGGCGGAGTCCAGGGCACGTGGATGACACTGAAGCTTTCTTT.

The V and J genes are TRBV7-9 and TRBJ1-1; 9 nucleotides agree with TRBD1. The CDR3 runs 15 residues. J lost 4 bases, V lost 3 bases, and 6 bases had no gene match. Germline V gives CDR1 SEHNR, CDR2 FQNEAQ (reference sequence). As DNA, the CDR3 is TGTGCCAGCAGCTTTATAACAGGGGGCAGCACTGAAGCTTTCTTT. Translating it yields CASSFITGGSTEAFF.

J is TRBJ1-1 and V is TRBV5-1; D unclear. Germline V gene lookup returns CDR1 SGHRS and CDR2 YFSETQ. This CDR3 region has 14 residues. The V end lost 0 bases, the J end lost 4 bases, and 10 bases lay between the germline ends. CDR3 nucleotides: TGCGCCAGCAGCTTGGCGGGGTCGGGCACTGAAGCTTTCTTT. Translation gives CASSLAGSGTEAFF. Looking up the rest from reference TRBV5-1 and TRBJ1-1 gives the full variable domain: KAGVTQTPRYLIKTRGQQVTLSCSPISGHRSVSWYQQTPGQGLQFLFEYFSETQRNKGNFPGRFSGRQFSNSRSEMNVSTLELGDSALYLCASSLAGSGTEAFFGQGTRLTVV.

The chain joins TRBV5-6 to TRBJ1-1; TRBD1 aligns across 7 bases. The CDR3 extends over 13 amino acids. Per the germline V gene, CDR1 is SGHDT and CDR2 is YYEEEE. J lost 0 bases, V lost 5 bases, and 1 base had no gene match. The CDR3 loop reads CASRGQMNTEAFF. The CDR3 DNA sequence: TGTGCCAGCAGGGGACAGATGAACACTGAAGCTTTCTTT.

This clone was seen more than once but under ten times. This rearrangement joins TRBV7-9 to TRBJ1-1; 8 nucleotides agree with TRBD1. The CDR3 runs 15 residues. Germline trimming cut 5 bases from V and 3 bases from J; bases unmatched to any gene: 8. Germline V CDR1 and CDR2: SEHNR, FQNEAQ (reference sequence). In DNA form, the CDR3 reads TGTGCCAGCAGCCCGGACAGGGTGTGGTACACTGAAGCTTTCTTT. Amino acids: CASSPDRVWYTEAFF.

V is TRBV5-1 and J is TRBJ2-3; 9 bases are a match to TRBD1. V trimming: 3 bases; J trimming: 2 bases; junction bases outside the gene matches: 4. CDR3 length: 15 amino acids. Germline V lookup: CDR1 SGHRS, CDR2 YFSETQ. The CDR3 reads CASSSTGGATDTQYF. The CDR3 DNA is TGCGCCAGCAGCTCTACAGGGGGCGCCACAGATACGCAGTATTTT.

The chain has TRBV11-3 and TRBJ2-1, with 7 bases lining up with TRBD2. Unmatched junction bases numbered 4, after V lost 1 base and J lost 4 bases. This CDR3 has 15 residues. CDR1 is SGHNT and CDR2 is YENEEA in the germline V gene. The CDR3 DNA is TGTGCCAGCAGCTTAGTGTCGGGGGGTTACAATGAGCAGTTCTTC. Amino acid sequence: CASSLVSGGYNEQFF.

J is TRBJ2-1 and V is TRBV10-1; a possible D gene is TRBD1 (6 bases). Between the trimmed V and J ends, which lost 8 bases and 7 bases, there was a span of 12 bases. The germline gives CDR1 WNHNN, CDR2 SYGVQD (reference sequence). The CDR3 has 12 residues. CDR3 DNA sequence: TGCGCCAGCGGCATACAGGGTAATGAGCAGTTCTTC. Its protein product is CASGIQGNEQFF.

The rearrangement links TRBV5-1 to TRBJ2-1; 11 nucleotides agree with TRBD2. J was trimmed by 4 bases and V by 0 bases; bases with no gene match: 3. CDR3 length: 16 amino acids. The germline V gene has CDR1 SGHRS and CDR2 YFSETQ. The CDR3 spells CASSLASGGWYNEQFF. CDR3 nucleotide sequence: TGCGCCAGCAGCTTGGCTAGCGGGGGGTGGTACAATGAGCAGTTCTTC.

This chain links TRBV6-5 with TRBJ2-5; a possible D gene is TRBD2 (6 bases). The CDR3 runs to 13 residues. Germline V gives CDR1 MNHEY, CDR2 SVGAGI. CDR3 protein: CATMTGVGETQYF. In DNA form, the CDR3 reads TGTGCTACTATGACGGGGGTCGGAGAGACCCAGTACTTC.

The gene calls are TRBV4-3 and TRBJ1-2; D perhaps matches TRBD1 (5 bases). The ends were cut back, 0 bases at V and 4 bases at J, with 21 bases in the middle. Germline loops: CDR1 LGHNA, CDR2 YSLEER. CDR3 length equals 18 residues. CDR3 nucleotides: TGCGCCAGCAGCCAAGATAGGGCCGCAGGGTCCGGACCCTATGGCTACACCTTC. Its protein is CASSQDRAAGSGPYGYTF.

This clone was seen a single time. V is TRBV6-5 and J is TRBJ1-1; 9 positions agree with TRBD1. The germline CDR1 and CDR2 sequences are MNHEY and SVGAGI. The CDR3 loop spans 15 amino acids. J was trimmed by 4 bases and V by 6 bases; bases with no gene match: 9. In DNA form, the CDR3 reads TGTGCCAGCAGCCAAGGGACAGGGTTTGTCACTGAAGCTTTCTTT. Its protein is CASSQGTGFVTEAFF.

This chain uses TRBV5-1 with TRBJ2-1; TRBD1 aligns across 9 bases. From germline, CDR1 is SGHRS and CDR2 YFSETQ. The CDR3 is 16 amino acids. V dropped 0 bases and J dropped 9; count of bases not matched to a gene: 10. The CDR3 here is CASSLAGTGLFSEQFF. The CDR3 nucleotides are TGCGCCAGCAGCTTGGCCGGGACAGGGCTTTTCAGTGAGCAGTTCTTC.

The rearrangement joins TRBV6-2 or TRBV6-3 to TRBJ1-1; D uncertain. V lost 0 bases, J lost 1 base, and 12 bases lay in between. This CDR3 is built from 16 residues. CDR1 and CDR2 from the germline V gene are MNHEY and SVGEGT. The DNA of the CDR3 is TGTGCCAGCAGTTACTCCCCCAAGGCAGGGAACACTGAAGCTTTCTTT. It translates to CASSYSPKAGNTEAFF.

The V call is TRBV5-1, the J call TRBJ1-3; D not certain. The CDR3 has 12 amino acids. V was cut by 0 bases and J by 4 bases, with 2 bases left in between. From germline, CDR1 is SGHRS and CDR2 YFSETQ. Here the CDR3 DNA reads TGCGCCAGCAGCTTGGCGGGAAACACCATATATTTT. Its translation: CASSLAGNTIYF.

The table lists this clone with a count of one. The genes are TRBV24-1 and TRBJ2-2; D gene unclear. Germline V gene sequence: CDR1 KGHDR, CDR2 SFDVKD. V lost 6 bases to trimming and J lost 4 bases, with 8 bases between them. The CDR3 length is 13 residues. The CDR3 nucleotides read TGTGCCACCAGTCGTCCGGGCACCGGGGAGCTGTTTTTT. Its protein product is CATSRPGTGELFF.

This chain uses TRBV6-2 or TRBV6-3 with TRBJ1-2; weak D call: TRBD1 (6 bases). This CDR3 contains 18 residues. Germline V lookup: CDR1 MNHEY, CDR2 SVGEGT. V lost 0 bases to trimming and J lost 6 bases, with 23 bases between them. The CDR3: CASSYSPVTGFQSHGYTF. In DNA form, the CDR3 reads TGTGCCAGCAGTTACTCTCCGGTGACAGGATTCCAATCGCATGGCTACACCTTC.

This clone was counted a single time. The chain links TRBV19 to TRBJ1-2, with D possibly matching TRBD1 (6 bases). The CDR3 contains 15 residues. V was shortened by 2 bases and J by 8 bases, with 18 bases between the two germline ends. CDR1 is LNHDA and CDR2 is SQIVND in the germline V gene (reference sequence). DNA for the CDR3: TGTGCCAGTAGTATAATCACAGGGCAGGCAAAAGGCTACACCTTC. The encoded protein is CASSIITGQAKGYTF.

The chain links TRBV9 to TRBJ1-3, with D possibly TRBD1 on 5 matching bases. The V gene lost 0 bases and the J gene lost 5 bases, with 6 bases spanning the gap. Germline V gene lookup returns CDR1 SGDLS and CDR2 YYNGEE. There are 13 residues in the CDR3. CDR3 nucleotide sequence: TGTGCCAGCAGCGTAGAGGGGAGAAACACCATATATTTT. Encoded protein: CASSVEGRNTIYF. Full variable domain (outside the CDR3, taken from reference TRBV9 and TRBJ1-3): DSGVTQTPKHLITATGQRVTLRCSPRSGDLSVYWYQQSLDQGLQFLIQYYNGEERAKGNILERFSAQQFPDLHSELNLSSLELGDSALYFCASSVEGRNTIYFGEGSWLTVV.

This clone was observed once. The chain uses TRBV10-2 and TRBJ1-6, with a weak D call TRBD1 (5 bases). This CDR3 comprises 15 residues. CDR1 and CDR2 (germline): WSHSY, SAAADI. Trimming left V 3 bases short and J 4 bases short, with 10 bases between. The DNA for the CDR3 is TGCGCCAGCAGTGAAGCAGGGACTTATAATTCACCCCTCCACTTT. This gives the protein CASSEAGTYNSPLHF.